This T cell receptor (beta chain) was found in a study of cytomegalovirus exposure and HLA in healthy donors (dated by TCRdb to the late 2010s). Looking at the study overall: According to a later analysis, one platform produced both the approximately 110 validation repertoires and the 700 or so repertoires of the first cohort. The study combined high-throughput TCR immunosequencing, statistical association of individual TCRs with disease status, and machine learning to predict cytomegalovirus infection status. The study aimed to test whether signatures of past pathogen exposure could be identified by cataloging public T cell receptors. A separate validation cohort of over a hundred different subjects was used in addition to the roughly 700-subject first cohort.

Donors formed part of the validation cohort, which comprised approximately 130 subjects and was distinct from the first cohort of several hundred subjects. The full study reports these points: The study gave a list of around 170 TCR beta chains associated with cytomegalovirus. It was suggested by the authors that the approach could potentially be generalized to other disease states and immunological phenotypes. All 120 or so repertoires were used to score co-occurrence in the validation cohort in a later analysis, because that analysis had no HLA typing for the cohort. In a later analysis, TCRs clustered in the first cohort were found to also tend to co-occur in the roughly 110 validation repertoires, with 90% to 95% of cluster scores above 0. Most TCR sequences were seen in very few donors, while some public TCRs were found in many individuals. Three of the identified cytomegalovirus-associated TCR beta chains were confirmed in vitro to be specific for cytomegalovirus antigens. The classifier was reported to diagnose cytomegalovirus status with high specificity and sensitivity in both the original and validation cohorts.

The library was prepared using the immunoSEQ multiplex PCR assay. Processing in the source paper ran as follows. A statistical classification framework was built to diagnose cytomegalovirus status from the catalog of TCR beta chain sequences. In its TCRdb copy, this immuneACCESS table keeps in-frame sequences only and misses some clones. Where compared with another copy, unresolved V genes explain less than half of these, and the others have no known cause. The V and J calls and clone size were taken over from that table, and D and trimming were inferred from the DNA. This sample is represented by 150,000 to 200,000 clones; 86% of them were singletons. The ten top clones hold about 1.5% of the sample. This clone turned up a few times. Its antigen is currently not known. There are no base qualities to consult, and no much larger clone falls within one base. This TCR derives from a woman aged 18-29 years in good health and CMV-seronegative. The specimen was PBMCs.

The CDR3 corresponds to CASSLESLGNTGELFF. The DNA reads as follows: TGCGCCAGCAGCTTGGAATCCCTAGGCAACACCGGGGAGCTGTTTTTT. The chain employs TRBV5-1 and TRBJ2-2; the D gene is unclear. From a lookup of the germline V gene, CDR1 and CDR2 are SGHRS and YFSETQ. CDR3 length: 16 amino acids, cysteine to phenylalanine. The retained sequence is limited to the CDR3, 48 bases, with the frame set at the first base. V and J are truncated by 0 bases and 2 bases respectively, leaving an intervening sequence of 11 bases.